The clone carrying this T cell receptor (beta chain) was counted only a few times. This sample was included in a study of cytomegalovirus exposure and HLA in healthy donors. With 5 bases clipped from V and 2 bases from J, the junction kept 8 bases outside the gene matches. Germline V gene sequence: CDR1 SGHTA, CDR2 FQGNSA. This CDR3 contains 16 residues. The data were produced by immunoSEQ multiplex PCR, yet TCRdb's version contains in-frame clones alone and is incomplete. Of around 150,000 clones in the sample, 70% to 85% were seen once. The TCR was taken from a man aged 25 to 40 in good health and CMV-seropositive. Sequencing was performed on PBMCs. V usage is TRBV7-2 and J usage is TRBJ1-5; 8 nucleotides align to TRBD1. In nucleotides, the CDR3 is TGTGCCAGCAGCGATCGTGACAGGGGCGGCAATCAGCCCCAGCATTTT. Encoded protein: CASSDRDRGGNQPQHF.